This T cell receptor (beta chain) was recorded in a study of beta chain features in type 1 diabetes. The authors reverse transcribed all of the isolated RNA, so sequencing captured expressed TCRB transcripts. Here immunoSEQ multiplex PCR was the method, and the copy in TCRdb shows in-frame clones only, minus some. The sample records some 240,000 clones, 11% being singletons. One heparinised blood draw, averaging about 116 mL, came from each donor. This CDR3 has 15 residues. V was trimmed by 3 bases and J by 6 bases, leaving 16 bases between them. Germline loops: CDR1 SGHRS, CDR2 YFSETQ. The sequenced sample consisted of central memory CD4+ T cells from blood. V usage is TRBV5-1 and J usage is TRBJ2-1, with D tentatively TRBD1 (6 bases). This receptor was identified in a man between 18 and 35 years old in good health. CDR3 protein: CASSSQGPGSNEQFF. CDR3 nucleotide sequence: TGCGCCAGCAGCTCCCAGGGGCCGGGCAGCAATGAGCAGTTCTTC.